This TCR beta chain was retrieved from a study of T cell changes during pregnancy in multiple sclerosis. Germline lookup yields CDR1 MGHDK and CDR2 SYGVNS. Trimming removed 1 base from V and 10 bases from J, with 8 bases in between. The CDR3 runs 12 residues. Clones were read by immunoSEQ multiplex PCR, and TCRdb kept only the in-frame ones, dropping some. The data contain about 67,000 clones, around 92% of them singletons. This TCR was sampled from a female donor in good health, enrolled as a control in a pregnancy study. V usage is TRBV25-1 and J usage is TRBJ1-5; D gene uncertain. The sequences come from peripheral blood, collected in the second trimester of pregnancy. The CDR3 nucleotides are TGTGCCAGCAGTGAATCTTCGGGACCCCAGCATTTT. Amino acids: CASSESSGPQHF.